These T cell receptor beta chains were read from a single sample in a study of cytomegalovirus exposure and HLA in healthy donors. Profiling relied on immunoSEQ multiplex PCR, and the TCRdb table lists in-frame clones only, not all of them. The sample lists 200,000 or so clones; around four fifths were seen once. Material: PBMCs. The source of these receptors is a woman in her forties or fifties in good health and CMV-seropositive. Each CDR3 is given with its conserved first and last residue. Fields, in order: V gene, clone size, CDR3 protein. Clone size is given for some rows only: seen once, a few or many times, or a class if the clone is expanded.

v_call: TRBV6-5; clone_size: NA; cdr3_aa: CASSYSGQFTDTQYF
v_call: TRBV7-9; clone_size: NA; cdr3_aa: CASSFKDTQETQYF
v_call: TRBV19; clone_size: NA; cdr3_aa: CASSNQANYGYTF
v_call: TRBV28; clone_size: NA; cdr3_aa: CASSFSGGQEDTQYF
v_call: TRBV28; clone_size: NA; cdr3_aa: CASSLGGGETQYF
v_call: TRBV7-9; clone_size: NA; cdr3_aa: CASSTGLAGGGEQYF
v_call: TRBV9; clone_size: NA; cdr3_aa: CASSEEQGAADGYTF
v_call: TRBV6-1; clone_size: NA; cdr3_aa: CASSASGGGQSNQPQHF
v_call: TRBV28; clone_size: NA; cdr3_aa: CASNIAGAADTQYF
v_call: TRBV30; clone_size: NA; cdr3_aa: CAWSETDRNQPQHF
v_call: TRBV5-6; clone_size: NA; cdr3_aa: CASSLWAGDNYGYTF
v_call: TRBV5-1; clone_size: NA; cdr3_aa: CASSLAGSGSVETQYF
v_call: TRBV20-1; clone_size: NA; cdr3_aa: CSAGDGYTF
v_call: TRBV7-2; clone_size: NA; cdr3_aa: CASSLVSGGITEAFF
v_call: TRBV7-8; clone_size: NA; cdr3_aa: CASTASGGAPGELFF
v_call: TRBV25-1; clone_size: once; cdr3_aa: CASSEFVGSGGAAGELFF
v_call: TRBV10-2; clone_size: once; cdr3_aa: CASSGQGQETQYF
v_call: TRBV18; clone_size: NA; cdr3_aa: CASSSTPGLNTDTQYF
v_call: TRBV5-1; clone_size: NA; cdr3_aa: CASSDAQPGDTQYF
v_call: TRBV5-4; clone_size: NA; cdr3_aa: CASSPSSGGVETQYF
v_call: TRBV14; clone_size: once; cdr3_aa: CASSQLDLTNSPLHF
v_call: TRBV11-2; clone_size: NA; cdr3_aa: CASSFGSIQETQYF
v_call: TRBV18; clone_size: once; cdr3_aa: CASSRTGGDAYEQYF
v_call: TRBV29-1; clone_size: NA; cdr3_aa: CSGSTSINEQFF
v_call: TRBV5-4; clone_size: NA; cdr3_aa: CASSSGLAGDYNEQFF
v_call: TRBV5-1; clone_size: NA; cdr3_aa: CASSLAGGQGGSYEQYF
v_call: TRBV28; clone_size: NA; cdr3_aa: CASSLNVSGEGEQFF
v_call: TRBV28; clone_size: NA; cdr3_aa: CASRSGWETEAFF
v_call: TRBV12-5; clone_size: NA; cdr3_aa: CASGLGASTDTQYF
v_call: TRBV4-1; clone_size: NA; cdr3_aa: CASSQDALRGGETQYF
v_call: TRBV28; clone_size: once; cdr3_aa: CASSRRQGLRTGELFF
v_call: TRBV2; clone_size: NA; cdr3_aa: CASSETGGREKLFF
v_call: TRBV21-1; clone_size: NA; cdr3_aa: CASSCGRGTKNIQYF
v_call: TRBV19; clone_size: NA; cdr3_aa: CASSRQGQGTQYF
v_call: TRBV7-8; clone_size: few; cdr3_aa: CASSFEGGTDTQYF
v_call: TRBV10-3; clone_size: NA; cdr3_aa: CAISESQREGFF
v_call: TRBV28; clone_size: NA; cdr3_aa: CASSQSGGINYGYTF
v_call: TRBV29-1; clone_size: once; cdr3_aa: CSVDLAGGPVYEQFF
v_call: TRBV29-1; clone_size: NA; cdr3_aa: CSVDRDRVDTEAFF
v_call: TRBV6-1; clone_size: NA; cdr3_aa: CASREGSTGELFF
v_call: TRBV15; clone_size: NA; cdr3_aa: CATSRGYREIREQYF
v_call: TRBV5-4; clone_size: NA; cdr3_aa: CASSLKTGSSYEQYF
v_call: TRBV27; clone_size: NA; cdr3_aa: CASSLSETQYF
v_call: TRBV25-1; clone_size: NA; cdr3_aa: CASSDSRTGGEADTQYF
v_call: TRBV4-1; clone_size: NA; cdr3_aa: CASSQGGGSEQYF
v_call: TRBV7-2; clone_size: NA; cdr3_aa: CASSSGGPHYNEQFF
v_call: TRBV19; clone_size: NA; cdr3_aa: CASSAGVGNTGELFF
v_call: TRBV30; clone_size: NA; cdr3_aa: CASRTSGNTDTQYF
v_call: TRBV7-9; clone_size: NA; cdr3_aa: CASSPRTEGAGGYTF
v_call: TRBV2; clone_size: NA; cdr3_aa: CASTQDRGGGYTF
v_call: TRBV7-2; clone_size: NA; cdr3_aa: CASSYGQGTDTQYF
v_call: TRBV5-1; clone_size: NA; cdr3_aa: CASSLLETGGYGYTF